A selection of T cell receptor beta chains follows, all from one sample in a study of post-analysis software for immune sequencing data. TCRdb re-analysed the PCR reads in MiXCR, keeping a single row per CDR3 protein. The data hold 700,000 to 900,000 distinct CDR3 sequences, with around 45% observed a single time. Sequenced input: blood. Every receptor here comes from a girl aged 10-17 years with multiple sclerosis. Each CDR3 is given with its conserved first and last residue. A D gene is named only where the DNA matches it firmly. The size field is filled for only some rows; it gives once, few, many or a size class.

.	15	TRBV6-2/TRBV6-3	TRBD2	TRBJ2-7	CASSLYAGGPGEQYF	TGTGCCAGCAGCCTTTATGCGGGAGGGCCGGGGGAGCAGTACTTC
many	17	TRBV10-3	.	TRBJ2-6	CAISEPGKRSGANVLTF	TGTGCCATCAGTGAGCCAGGGAAGCGCTCTGGGGCCAACGTCCTGACTTTC
few	15	TRBV24-1	TRBD1	TRBJ1-2	CATSDFAGGTYGYTF	TGTGCCACCAGTGATTTCGCAGGGGGCACCTATGGCTACACCTTC
.	15	TRBV11-3	TRBD2	TRBJ2-7	CASSLGTSGNLEQYF	TGTGCCAGCAGCTTAGGAACTAGCGGGAATCTCGAGCAGTACTTC
.	18	TRBV7-8	.	TRBJ2-3	CASSLNTLDGSSTDTQYF	TGTGCCAGCAGCCTAAACACCCTGGACGGTTCTAGCACAGATACGCAGTATTTT
few	14	TRBV10-3	TRBD1	TRBJ2-7	CAISEFRGTHEQYF	TGTGCCATCAGTGAATTCAGGGGGACCCACGAGCAGTACTTC
.	16	TRBV7-6	TRBD1	TRBJ2-7	CASRPRGGQGLHEQYF	TGTGCCAGCAGACCTAGAGGGGGACAGGGTCTTCACGAGCAGTACTTC
.	16	TRBV4-2	TRBD2	TRBJ2-1	CASSQEELAGGTEQFF	TGTGCCAGCAGCCAAGAGGAACTAGCGGGAGGAACTGAGCAGTTCTTC
.	12	TRBV20-1	.	TRBJ2-1	CSAPLAHNEQFF	TGCAGTGCCCCTCTCGCCCACAATGAGCAGTTCTTC
few	13	TRBV10-3	TRBD1	TRBJ1-2	CAISAWDSDGYTF	TGTGCCATCAGTGCCTGGGACAGCGATGGCTACACCTTC
.	15	TRBV12-3/TRBV12-4	TRBD1	TRBJ2-7	CASSLSGTAPYEQYF	TGTGCCAGCAGTTTATCCGGGACAGCACCCTACGAGCAGTACTTC
once	16	TRBV27	.	TRBJ2-7	CASSLTGIPPTYEQYF	TGTGCCAGCAGTCTTACAGGGATTCCCCCTACCTACGAGCAGTACTTC
.	15	TRBV6-5	TRBD2	TRBJ2-1	CASSTGTSGIYEQFF	TGTGCCAGCAGTACCGGGACTAGCGGGATCTATGAGCAGTTCTTC
few	14	TRBV24-1	.	TRBJ1-2	CATSGTPPNYGYTF	TGTGCCACCAGCGGGACACCTCCTAACTATGGCTACACCTTC
.	16	TRBV4-2	.	TRBJ2-3	CASSQDKQRVLDTQYF	TGTGCCAGCAGCCAAGATAAACAGCGGGTTTTAGATACGCAGTATTTT
few	15	TRBV28	TRBD1	TRBJ2-7	CASSTTGQFSYEQYF	TGTGCCAGCAGTACGACGGGACAGTTCTCCTACGAGCAGTACTTC
.	16	TRBV4-2	TRBD1	TRBJ2-1	CASSLAGQGGHNEQFF	TGTGCCAGCAGCCTCGCAGGACAGGGCGGACACAATGAGCAGTTCTTC